A selection of T cell receptor beta chains follows, all from one sample in a study of cytomegalovirus exposure and HLA in healthy donors. The assay was immunoSEQ multiplex PCR, and TCRdb's table has in-frame clones only and misses some. This table holds fewer than 120,000 clones, about three quarters found once. Source material: PBMCs. The receptors shown here come from a woman aged 25 to 39 in good health and CMV-seronegative. Each CDR3 is given with its conserved first and last residue. The D gene is left open where the match is weak. A clone size is listed for some rows: how often the clone was seen (once, few, many), or a class if it is expanded.

v_gene	len	abundance	j_gene	d_gene	CDR3aa	CDR3nt
TRBV7-9	15	.	TRBJ2-7	TRBD1	CASSRLGQENYEQYF	TGTGCCAGCAGCCGCCTGGGACAGGAAAACTACGAGCAGTACTTC
TRBV10-3	15	.	TRBJ1-1	.	CAIREKTDMNTEAFF	TGTGCCATCAGGGAAAAGACGGACATGAACACTGAAGCTTTCTTT
TRBV11-2	15	.	TRBJ2-7	.	CASSLTGSASYEQYF	TGTGCCAGCAGCTTAACGGGGAGCGCCTCCTACGAGCAGTACTTC
TRBV2	15	few	TRBJ2-7	TRBD1	CASSAGTGLSYEQYF	TGTGCCAGCAGTGCCGGGACAGGGTTGAGCTACGAGCAGTACTTC
TRBV7-6	14	.	TRBJ2-7	TRBD1	CASSAGTALYEQYF	TGTGCCAGCAGCGCTGGGACAGCACTCTACGAGCAGTACTTC
TRBV15	13	.	TRBJ2-1	.	CATSRGSRSEQFF	TGTGCCACCAGCAGAGGGTCGAGGAGCGAGCAGTTCTTC
TRBV18	14	.	TRBJ1-1	.	CASSPLRVNTEAFF	TGTGCCAGCTCACCACTCCGGGTGAACACTGAAGCTTTCTTT
TRBV6-5	14	.	TRBJ2-7	TRBD2	CASSTGRGGYEQYF	TGTGCCAGCAGCACGGGGCGGGGGGGCTACGAGCAGTACTTC
TRBV4-2	16	.	TRBJ1-5	TRBD1	CASSQDRQGAFQPQHF	TGTGCCAGCAGCCAAGATCGGCAGGGGGCTTTCCAGCCCCAGCATTTT
TRBV6-1	14	few	TRBJ2-1	.	CASSERSARNEQFF	TGTGCCAGCAGTGAACGGAGCGCACGCAATGAGCAGTTCTTC
TRBV4-3	15	.	TRBJ2-1	.	CASSQDNSLGDEQFF	TGCGCCAGCAGCCAAGATAACTCACTGGGCGATGAGCAGTTCTTC
TRBV9	14	.	TRBJ2-7	.	CASSVGGEAGEQYF	TGTGCCAGCAGCGTAGGAGGGGAGGCAGGCGAGCAGTACTTC
TRBV4-3	16	few	TRBJ2-3	TRBD2	CASSQGRTSGAYTQYF	TGCGCCAGCAGCCAAGGGCGGACTAGCGGGGCCTATACGCAGTATTTT
TRBV9	14	.	TRBJ1-1	.	CASSVHLQGTEAFF	TGTGCCAGCAGCGTTCACTTACAGGGAACTGAAGCTTTCTTT
TRBV28	12	.	TRBJ2-7	.	CAGGYSSYEQYF	TGTGCCGGAGGGTATAGCTCCTACGAGCAGTACTTC
TRBV7-2	15	.	TRBJ1-5	.	CASSLVGALDQPQHF	TGTGCCAGCAGCTTAGTGGGGGCGTTAGATCAGCCCCAGCATTTT
TRBV7-6	18	.	TRBJ1-4	.	CASSLSGIRVEANEKLFF	TGTGCCAGCAGCTTATCGGGGATTCGGGTGGAGGCTAATGAAAAACTGTTTTTT
TRBV7-9	16	.	TRBJ2-1	.	CASSLAAAGSYNEQFF	TGTGCCAGCAGCTTAGCCGCGGCGGGCTCCTACAATGAGCAGTTCTTC
TRBV6-6	15	.	TRBJ1-2	TRBD1	CASSYSGGQGDGYTF	TGTGCCAGCAGTTACTCTGGAGGACAGGGTGATGGCTACACCTTC
TRBV28	12	.	TRBJ1-1	.	CASSVMNTEAFF	TGTGCCAGCAGTGTAATGAACACTGAAGCTTTCTTT
TRBV9	15	.	TRBJ2-2	.	CASSVTHLETGELFF	TGTGCCAGCAGCGTAACCCATCTGGAGACCGGGGAGCTGTTTTTT
TRBV5-4	15	.	TRBJ1-4	.	CASSRRGGANEKLFF	TGTGCCAGCAGCCGCCGGGGGGGGGCAAATGAAAAACTGTTTTTT
TRBV5-1	15	.	TRBJ2-3	.	CASSRTRFLTDTQYF	TGCGCCAGCAGCCGCACCCGGTTTCTCACAGATACGCAGTATTTT
TRBV9	16	.	TRBJ1-6	TRBD1	CASSETGEPYNSPLHF	TGTGCCAGCAGCGAGACAGGGGAGCCCTATAATTCACCCCTCCACTTT
TRBV28	20	few	TRBJ1-2	TRBD1	CASSSPRWDRGPLSDYGYTF	TGTGCCAGCAGTTCCCCAAGATGGGACAGGGGGCCCCTCTCGGACTATGGCTACACCTTC
TRBV6-1	16	.	TRBJ1-2	TRBD1	CASSEVDRALPYGYTF	TGTGCCAGCAGTGAAGTGGACAGGGCCTTACCCTATGGCTACACCTTC